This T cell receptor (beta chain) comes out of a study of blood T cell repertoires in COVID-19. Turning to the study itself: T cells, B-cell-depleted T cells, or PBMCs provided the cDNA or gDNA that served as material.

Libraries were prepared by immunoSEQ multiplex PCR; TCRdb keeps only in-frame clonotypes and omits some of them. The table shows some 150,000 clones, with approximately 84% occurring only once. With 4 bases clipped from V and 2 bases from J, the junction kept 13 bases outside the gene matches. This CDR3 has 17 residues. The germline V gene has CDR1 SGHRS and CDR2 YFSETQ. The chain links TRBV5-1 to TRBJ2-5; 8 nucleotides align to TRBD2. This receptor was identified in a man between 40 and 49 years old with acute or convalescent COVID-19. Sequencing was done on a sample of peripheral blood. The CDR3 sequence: CASSIQGLGGGQETQYF. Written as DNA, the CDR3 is TGCGCCAGCAGCATACAGGGTCTCGGCGGGGGGCAAGAGACCCAGTACTTC.